This TCR beta chain was sequenced during a study of cytomegalovirus exposure and HLA in healthy donors. Study-wide context: An early data release held around 80 million unique TCRs from HLA-typed donors. Study-wide results and limits: The authors later found HLA-associated TCR beta chains more clonally expanded than equally common others. In a later analysis, 15,000 to 20,000 TCR beta sequences were associated with HLA alleles at 0.05 false discovery rate.

Germline values: CDR1 MDHEN, CDR2 SYDVKM. The CDR3 consists of 11 residues. V lost 3 bases and J lost 8, with 7 bases in between. Nominally healthy donors provided the samples, though records likely missed some immune exposures. Concerning this clone itself: The antigen is not known.

60 Vbeta and 13 Jbeta primers were used in PCR. The assay was immunoSEQ multiplex PCR, and TCRdb's table has in-frame clones only and misses some. The data hold 65,000 to 75,000 clones, with about 70% observed a single time. The chain links TRBV28 to TRBJ2-5; D may be TRBD2 (6 bases). Material: PBMCs. The receptor's source is a woman aged 25 to 45 in good health and CMV-seronegative. The CDR3 bases are TGTGCCAGCAGTTTGGAGGGAACCCAGTACTTC. Amino acid sequence: CASSLEGTQYF.